These 5 T cell receptor beta chains originate from one sample sequenced in a study of persistence of HIV-infected CD4 T cells. Cells were stimulated with overlapping HIV-1 Gag 15-mer peptides. CD4+ T cells upregulating both CD40 ligand and CD69 were sorted as responding cells. The immunoSEQ assay was version 4, run in survey mode. Data came from immunoSEQ multiplex PCR; TCRdb stores just in-frame clones and leaves some out. The sample has almost 20,000 clones; 65% are singletons. Their recognized antigens are unknown. This material consisted of CD4+ T cells sorted from PBMCs after approximately 18-hour stimulation, taken from a patient who received antiretroviral therapy. The receptors here all came from an adult woman with HIV who was CMV-seropositive.

This clone came up once. The chain carries TRBV12-3 or TRBV12-4 and TRBJ2-7; D is tentatively TRBD1 or TRBD2 (5 bases each). This CDR3 comprises 13 residues. The V and J ends lost 0 bases and 7 bases respectively, with 10 bases between them. The CDR3 nucleotides are TGTGCCAGCAGTTTAGCGCAGGGACCGGAGCAGTACTTC. The encoded protein is CASSLAQGPEQYF.

This rearrangement joins TRBV12-5 to TRBJ1-5; 9 bases fit TRBD1. The trim removed 5 bases at V and 0 bases at J, leaving 8 bases unmatched. This CDR3 has 17 residues. Germline values: CDR1 LGHNT, CDR2 FRNRAP. The CDR3, as DNA: TGTGCTAGTGGTCCACAGGGGGCAAGCTTTAGCAATCAGCCCCAGCATTTT. The encoded protein is CASGPQGASFSNQPQHF. Full variable domain (outside the CDR3, taken from reference TRBV12-5 and TRBJ1-5): DARVTQTPRHKVTEMGQEVTMRCQPILGHNTVFWYRQTMMQGLELLAYFRNRAPLDDSGMPKDRFSAEMPDATLATLKIQPSEPRDSAVYFCASGPQGASFSNQPQHFGDGTRLSIL.

This clone was counted a few times. The chain uses TRBV7-9 and TRBJ2-2; D may match TRBD1 or TRBD2 (5 bases each). The CDR3 totals 17 residues. Germline V lookup: CDR1 SEHNR, CDR2 FQNEAQ (reference sequence). V dropped 8 bases and J dropped 1 base, with 20 bases sitting between them. This CDR3 reads CASRGTEGRGNTGELFF. The CDR3 region has the DNA TGTGCCAGCCGTGGGACCGAGGGACGGGGGAACACCGGGGAGCTGTTTTTT. Together with reference TRBV7-9 and TRBJ2-2, the CDR3 gives the full variable domain: DTGVSQNPRHKITKRGQNVTFRCDPISEHNRLYWYRQTLGQGPEFLTYFQNEAQLEKSRLLSDRFSAERPKGSFSTLEIQRTEQGDSAMYLCASRGTEGRGNTGELFFGEGSRLTVL.

The chain links TRBV24-1 to TRBJ2-3, with D possibly TRBD2 on 7 matching bases. With 9 bases removed from V and 0 bases from J, the gap between germline ends came to 18 bases. The CDR3 has 16 residues. Germline V CDR1 and CDR2: KGHDR, SFDVKD. This CDR3 is CATARGGGPSTDTQYF. As DNA, the CDR3 is TGTGCCACCGCCCGAGGGGGGGGCCCTAGCACAGATACGCAGTATTTT.

V gene TRBV5-1 combines with J gene TRBJ1-2; D perhaps matches TRBD1 (5 bases). The CDR3 runs to 15 residues. Germline loops: CDR1 SGHRS, CDR2 YFSETQ. The V gene lost 0 bases and the J gene lost 8 bases, with 17 bases spanning the gap. The CDR3 is CASSLGLGTEHGYTF. DNA for the CDR3: TGCGCCAGCAGCTTGGGTTTAGGGACGGAACACGGCTACACCTTC.